This record looks at one TCR beta chain sequence and its context. Its antigen is as yet unknown. This entry comes from a study of T cells in Graves' hyperthyroidism and ophthalmopathy. Study-wide findings and caveats: Model-based prediction identified ophthalmopathy a median 6.5 months prior to its onset.

Trimming at V came to 6 bases and at J to 7 bases, leaving 3 bases not matched to a gene. CDR3 length equals 15 residues. Germline lookup yields CDR1 MNHEY and CDR2 SVGEGT. The patients, who ranged from 18 to 65 in age, presented with newly diagnosed hyperthyroidism lasting under 2 months. TCR beta CDR3 regions were amplified from RNA. Carried out on the TCR CDR3, a first-round RT-PCR used the HTBI primer set. TCRdb analysed the multiplex PCR reads with MiXCR anew, one entry per CDR3 protein. The data contain about 200,000 distinct CDR3 sequences, around 17% of them singletons. The chain couples TRBV6-2 or TRBV6-3 to TRBJ2-1; TRBD2 matches 16 bases. Sequenced: blood. This receptor was identified in a man aged 35 to 55 with Graves' hyperthyroidism. In DNA, the CDR3 is TGTGCCAGCAGCGGGACTAGCGGGGGGGAAAATGAGCAGTTCTTC. Its translation: CASSGTSGGENEQFF.